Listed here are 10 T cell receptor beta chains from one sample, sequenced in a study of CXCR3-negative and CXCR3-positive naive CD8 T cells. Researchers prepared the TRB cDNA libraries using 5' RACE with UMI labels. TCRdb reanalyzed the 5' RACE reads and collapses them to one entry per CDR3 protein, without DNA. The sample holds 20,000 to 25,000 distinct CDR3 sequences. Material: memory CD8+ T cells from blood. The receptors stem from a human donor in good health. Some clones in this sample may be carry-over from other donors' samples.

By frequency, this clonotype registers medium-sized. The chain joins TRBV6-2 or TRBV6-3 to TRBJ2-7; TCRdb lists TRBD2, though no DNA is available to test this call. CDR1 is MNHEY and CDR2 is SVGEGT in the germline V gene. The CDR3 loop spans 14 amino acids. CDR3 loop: CASSISSGAYEQYF.

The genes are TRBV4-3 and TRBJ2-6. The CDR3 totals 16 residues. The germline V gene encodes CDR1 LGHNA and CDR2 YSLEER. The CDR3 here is CASSQDPDSGANVLTF.

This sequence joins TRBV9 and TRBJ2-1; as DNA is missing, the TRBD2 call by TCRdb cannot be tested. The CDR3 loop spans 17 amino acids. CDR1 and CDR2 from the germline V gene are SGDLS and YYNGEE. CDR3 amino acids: CASSVSGLAGDYNEQFF.

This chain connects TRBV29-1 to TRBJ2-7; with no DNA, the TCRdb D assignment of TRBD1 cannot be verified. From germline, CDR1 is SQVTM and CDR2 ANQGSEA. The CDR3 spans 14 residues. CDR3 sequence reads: CSVERGRPYYEQYF.

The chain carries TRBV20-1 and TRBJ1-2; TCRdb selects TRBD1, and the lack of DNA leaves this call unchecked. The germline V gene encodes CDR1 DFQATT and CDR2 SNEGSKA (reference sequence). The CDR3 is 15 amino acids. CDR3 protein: CSLRAGDRRDYGYTF.

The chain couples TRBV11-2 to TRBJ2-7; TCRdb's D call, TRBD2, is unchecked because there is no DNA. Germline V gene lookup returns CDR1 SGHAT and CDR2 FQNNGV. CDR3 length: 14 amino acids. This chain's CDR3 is CASSGKAGDYEQYF.

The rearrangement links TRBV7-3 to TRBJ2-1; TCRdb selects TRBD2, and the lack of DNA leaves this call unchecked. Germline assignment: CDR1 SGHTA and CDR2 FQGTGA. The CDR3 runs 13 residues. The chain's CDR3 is CASSPPSYNEQFF.

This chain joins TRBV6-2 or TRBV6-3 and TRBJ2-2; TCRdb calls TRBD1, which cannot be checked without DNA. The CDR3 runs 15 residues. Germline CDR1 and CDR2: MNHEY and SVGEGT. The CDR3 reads CASSSGTLNTGELFF.

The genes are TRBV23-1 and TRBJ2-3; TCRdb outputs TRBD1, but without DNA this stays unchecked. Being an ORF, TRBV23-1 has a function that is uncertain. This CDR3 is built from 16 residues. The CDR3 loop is CASSHYRQGDTDTQYF.

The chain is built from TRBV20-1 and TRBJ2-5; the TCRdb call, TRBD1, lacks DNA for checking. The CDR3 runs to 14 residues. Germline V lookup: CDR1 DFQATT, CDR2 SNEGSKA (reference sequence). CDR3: CSARQGAPEETQYF.